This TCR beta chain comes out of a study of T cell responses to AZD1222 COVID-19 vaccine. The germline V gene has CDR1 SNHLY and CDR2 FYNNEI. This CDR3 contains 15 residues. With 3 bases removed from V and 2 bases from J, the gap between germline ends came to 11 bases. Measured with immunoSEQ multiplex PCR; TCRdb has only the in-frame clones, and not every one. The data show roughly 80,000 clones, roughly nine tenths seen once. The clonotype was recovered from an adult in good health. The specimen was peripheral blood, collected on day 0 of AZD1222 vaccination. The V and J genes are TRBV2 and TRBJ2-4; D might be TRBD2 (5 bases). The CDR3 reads CASSEVRGPKNIQYF. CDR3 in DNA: TGTGCCAGCAGTGAGGTACGGGGTCCCAAAAACATTCAGTACTTC.